A single sample gave rise to the 17 T cell receptor beta chains below, sequenced in a study of memory CD4+ T cells and cytomegalovirus serostatus. Single viable CD3+CD4+CD8-CD45RO+ cells were sorted as the memory CD4+ T cells. Only in-frame clones appear in the TCRdb table, and some are missing; sequencing was by immunoSEQ multiplex PCR. The top ten clones hold roughly 0.87% of a sample with some 39,000 clones, 70% to 80% of them seen once. The sample comprised memory CD4+ T cells from blood. The receptors here all came from an adult in good health and CMV-seronegative.

This sequence joins TRBV11-2 and TRBJ2-5; 9 positions agree with TRBD1. The CDR3 is 16 residues long. After removal of 3 bases from V and 5 bases from J, the junction contained 10 bases not matched to a gene. Germline CDR1 and CDR2: SGHAT and FQNNGV. The CDR3 sequence: CASSLGGTGWVETQYF. The CDR3 DNA reads as TGTGCCAGCAGCTTGGGAGGGACAGGGTGGGTGGAGACCCAGTACTTC.

V is TRBV25-1 and J is TRBJ2-2, with D perhaps TRBD1 (6 bases). The length of the CDR3 is 15 residues. Trimming shortened V by 6 bases and J by 7 bases, and 18 bases separated the two germline ends. Germline-derived CDR1 and CDR2 are MGHDK and SYGVNS. CDR3 sequence reads: CASRRNSRGGGELFF. The CDR3 DNA is TGTGCCAGCAGGAGAAATTCCAGGGGTGGCGGGGAGCTGTTTTTT. The full variable domain, rest sourced from reference TRBV25-1 and TRBJ2-2, is EADIYQTPRYLVIGTGKKITLECSQTMGHDKMYWYQQDPGMELHLIHYSYGVNSTEKGDLSSESTVSRIRTEHFPLTLESARPSHTSQYLCASRRNSRGGGELFFGEGSRLTVL.

This rearrangement joins TRBV6-1 to TRBJ2-3; a possible D gene is TRBD2 (6 bases). The CDR3 covers 19 residues. The V and J ends lost 4 bases and 3 bases respectively, with 26 bases between them. Germline CDR1 reads MNHNS; CDR2 reads SASEGT. CDR3 nucleotides: TGTGCCAGCAGTGCCAGAGCCCCGGGACTTACAGAAGTTACAGATACGCAGTATTTT. Amino acids: CASSARAPGLTEVTDTQYF.

The J gene is TRBJ1-6, the V gene TRBV28, with 7 bases fitting TRBD1. Germline CDR1 reads MDHEN; CDR2 reads SYDVKM. The CDR3 totals 15 residues. After removal of 3 bases from V and 10 bases from J, the junction contained 9 bases not matched to a gene. CDR3 in amino acids: CASSFRGRLGSPLHF. CDR3 DNA: TGTGCCAGCAGTTTTAGGGGGCGTTTGGGATCACCCCTCCACTTT. Together with reference TRBV28 and TRBJ1-6, the CDR3 gives the full variable domain: DVKVTQSSRYLVKRTGEKVFLECVQDMDHENMFWYRQDPGLGLRLIYFSYDVKMKEKGDIPEGYSVSREKKERFSLILESASTNQTSMYLCASSFRGRLGSPLHFGNGTRLTVT.

This clone has a single count. The chain has TRBV5-4 and TRBJ2-7; 12 bases agree with TRBD1. The CDR3 runs 15 residues. J was trimmed by 6 bases and V by 2 bases; bases with no gene match: 6. The germline V gene has CDR1 SGHNT and CDR2 YYREEE (reference sequence). The CDR3 coding sequence is TGTGCCAGCAGCTTCCTTGGGACAGGGGGCAGCGAGCAGTACTTC. It translates to CASSFLGTGGSEQYF. Using reference TRBV5-4 and TRBJ2-7 for the parts outside the CDR3, the full variable domain is ETGVTQSPTHLIKTRGQQVTLRCSSQSGHNTVSWYQQALGQGPQFIFQYYREEENGRGNFPPRFSGLQFPNYSSELNVNALELDDSALYLCASSFLGTGGSEQYFGPGTRLTVT.

In its sample, this clone was seen a few times. This sequence joins TRBV18 and TRBJ2-3; D is undetermined. Trimming shortened V by 2 bases and J by 4 bases, and 4 bases separated the two germline ends. The length of the CDR3 is 12 residues. From germline, CDR1 is KGHSH and CDR2 LQKENI. The chain's CDR3 is CASSPFSDTQYF. Written as DNA, the CDR3 is TGTGCCAGCTCACCATTTTCAGATACGCAGTATTTT.

This chain connects TRBV18 to TRBJ2-7, with D perhaps matching TRBD1 or TRBD2 (8 bases each). The CDR3 is 16 residues long. CDR1 KGHSH and CDR2 LQKENI come from the germline V gene. Trimming pared 6 bases from V and 0 bases from J, leaving 18 bases between. CDR3 nucleotides: TGTGCCAGCTCCACGGGGGGGACAGGTAGCTCCTACGAGCAGTACTTC. Protein product: CASSTGGTGSSYEQYF.

This clone was seen once. The rearrangement links TRBV6-6 to TRBJ2-3; 7 bases agree with TRBD1. This CDR3 comprises 15 residues. After removal of 4 bases from V and 0 bases from J, the junction contained 4 bases not matched to a gene. Germline lookup yields CDR1 MNHNY and CDR2 SVGAGI (reference sequence). The CDR3 here is CASSSGQASTDTQYF. In DNA, the CDR3 is TGTGCCAGCAGTTCCGGACAGGCTAGCACAGATACGCAGTATTTT.

The chain has TRBV5-6 and TRBJ2-3; 7 bases fit TRBD2. V was pared by 4 bases and J by 6 bases, with 8 bases of the junction left unmatched. The germline V gene has CDR1 SGHDT and CDR2 YYEEEE. The CDR3 runs to 14 residues. The CDR3 here is CASSRGEPRDTQYF. The DNA for the CDR3 is TGTGCCAGCAGCCGGGGGGAGCCCCGGGATACGCAGTATTTT. Looking up the rest from reference TRBV5-6 and TRBJ2-3 gives the full variable domain: DAGVTQSPTHLIKTRGQQVTLRCSPKSGHDTVSWYQQALGQGPQFIFQYYEEEERQRGNFPDRFSGHQFPNYSSELNVNALLLGDSALYLCASSRGEPRDTQYFGPGTRLTVL.

The CDR3, as DNA: TGTGCCAGCAGCTTGCGGACAGGGGGGATCACTGAAGCTTTCTTT. Translating gives CASSLRTGGITEAFF. The genes are TRBV7-8 and TRBJ1-1, with TRBD1 matching 10 bases. The J segment lost 4 bases and the V segment lost 3 bases, leaving 5 bases of the junction unmatched. CDR3 length: 15 amino acids. Germline V gives CDR1 SGHVS, CDR2 FQNEAQ.

V is TRBV4-1 and J is TRBJ1-1; 8 bases map to TRBD1. Looked up from germline, CDR1 is MGHRA and CDR2 is YSYEKL. This CDR3 has 14 residues. The junction had 4 bases not matched to a gene; V was cut back by 4 bases and J by 3 bases. The CDR3 coding sequence is TGCGCCAGCAGCCCGGAGGACAGGGACACTGAAGCTTTCTTT. The encoded protein is CASSPEDRDTEAFF.

The J gene is TRBJ1-2, the V gene TRBV6-5; TRBD1 might be the D (5 bases). CDR1 is MNHEY and CDR2 is SVGAGI in the germline V gene. The CDR3 spans 16 residues. V lost 4 bases and J 8 bases, leaving 23 bases between the germline ends. Here the CDR3 reads CASSSKAGTDDPGYTF. The CDR3 coding sequence is TGTGCCAGCAGTTCCAAAGCCGGGACTGACGACCCGGGCTACACCTTC.

The gene calls are TRBV2 and TRBJ1-1; TRBD1 aligns across 7 bases. J lost 4 bases, V lost 8 bases, and 7 bases had no gene match. CDR1 SNHLY and CDR2 FYNNEI come from the germline V gene. This CDR3 is built from 13 residues. The chain's CDR3 is CASQGGGSTEAFF. In DNA form, the CDR3 reads TGTGCCAGCCAGGGGGGCGGGAGCACTGAAGCTTTCTTT.

Comment on this clone: The same CDR3 also results from other DNA sequences found in this sample. The rearrangement links TRBV7-8 to TRBJ1-3; D unresolved. V was clipped by 1 base and J by 0 bases, with 7 bases between them. From germline, CDR1 is SGHVS and CDR2 FQNEAQ. The CDR3 runs 15 residues. DNA of the CDR3: TGTGCCAGCAGCTTAGAGCACAGCTCTGGAAACACCATATATTTT. Amino acid sequence: CASSLEHSSGNTIYF.

This clone was counted a few times. This chain uses TRBV30 with TRBJ1-6; tentative D call: TRBD1 (6 bases). Germline loops: CDR1 GTSNPN, CDR2 SVGIG (reference sequence). CDR3 length equals 18 residues. V lost 0 bases and J 6 bases, leaving 21 bases between the germline ends. The CDR3 coding sequence is TGTGCCTGGAGTGTATCCTATTACAGGGTGAGAGGTAATTCACCCCTCCACTTT. It encodes CAWSVSYYRVRGNSPLHF.

This clone is classed as medium-sized. This rearrangement joins TRBV7-9 to TRBJ1-4; 7 nucleotides align to TRBD1. The length of the CDR3 is 14 residues. The trim removed 5 bases at V and 4 bases at J, leaving 4 bases unmatched. Germline lookup yields CDR1 SEHNR and CDR2 FQNEAQ (reference sequence). The CDR3 reads CASSQGGFNEKLFF. CDR3 coding DNA: TGTGCCAGCAGCCAAGGGGGCTTTAATGAAAAACTGTTTTTT.

The rearrangement uses TRBV7-6 and TRBJ1-1; a possible D gene is TRBD1 (5 bases). The V end lost 1 base, the J end lost 4 bases, and 16 bases lay between the germline ends. The length of the CDR3 is 16 residues. Germline assignment: CDR1 SGHVS and CDR2 FNYEAQ. The CDR3 loop is CASSLGRAGYSTEAFF. In nucleotides, the CDR3 is TGTGCCAGCAGCTTAGGTCGGGCAGGGTACTCCACTGAAGCTTTCTTT.